Reported below is one T cell receptor beta chain. The V end lost 3 bases, the J end lost 8 bases, and 8 bases lay between the germline ends. In germline, CDR1 is DFQATT, CDR2 SNEGSKA (reference sequence). The CDR3 has 11 amino acids. The data originate from a study of blood T cell repertoires in COVID-19. Background on the study: The United States, Italy and Spain were the sources of the acute and convalescent COVID-19 samples. PBMCs, B-cell-depleted T cells, or T cells were the source of the cDNA or gDNA that made up the material.

Per the original data handling: Counts of nucleated cells, estimated from reference gene primer amplification, were obtained. Only in-frame clones appear in the TCRdb table, and some are missing; sequencing was by immunoSEQ multiplex PCR. V and J calls and clone size come straight from that table; D and trimming were deduced from the DNA. The sample lists approximately 89,000 clones, 70% to 90% occurring once. This clonotype was obtained from a woman aged 70-85 years with active or convalescent COVID-19. The sample comprised peripheral blood. The genes are TRBV20-1 and TRBJ1-5, with D possibly being TRBD1 (5 bases). CDR3 sequence: CSASAGEPQHF. In nucleotides, the CDR3 is TGCAGTGCTAGCGCGGGGGAGCCCCAGCATTTT.